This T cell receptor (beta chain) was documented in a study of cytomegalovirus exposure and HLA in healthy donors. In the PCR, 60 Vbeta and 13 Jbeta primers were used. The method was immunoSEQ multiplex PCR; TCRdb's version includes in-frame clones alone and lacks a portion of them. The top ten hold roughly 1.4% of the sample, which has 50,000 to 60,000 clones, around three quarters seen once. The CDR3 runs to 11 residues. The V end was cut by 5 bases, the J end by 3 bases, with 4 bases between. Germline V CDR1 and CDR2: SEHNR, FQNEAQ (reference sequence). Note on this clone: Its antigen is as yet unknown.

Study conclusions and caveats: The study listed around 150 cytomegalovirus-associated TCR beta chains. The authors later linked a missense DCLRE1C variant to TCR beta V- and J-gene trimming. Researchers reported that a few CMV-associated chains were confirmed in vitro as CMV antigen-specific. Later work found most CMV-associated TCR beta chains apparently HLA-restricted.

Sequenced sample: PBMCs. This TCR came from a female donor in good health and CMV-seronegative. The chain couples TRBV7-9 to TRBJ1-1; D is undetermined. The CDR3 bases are TGTGCCAGCAGCCTATACACTGAAGCTTTCTTT. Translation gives CASSLYTEAFF.